This TCR beta chain was sequenced for a study of PD-1 blockade in classical Hodgkin lymphoma. Brentuximab vedotin exposure varied, and every patient relapsed after autologous stem cell transplantation. Thawed PBMCs yielded CD4+ T cells through magnetic negative selection. Reported best responses ranged across complete response, partial response or progressive disease. Turning to this clone: Its antigen is not identified.

This table comes from immunoSEQ multiplex PCR, and its TCRdb copy is limited to in-frame clones, with some not included. Among about 12,000 clones, roughly 84% were seen once, and the ten largest hold 1.5% to 2%. The CDR3 has 14 residues. Germline CDR1 and CDR2: LNHDA and SQIVND (reference sequence). Trimming removed 3 bases from V and 1 base from J, with 9 bases in between. Notes on the study in general: Complete responders' diversity at baseline resembled that of newly diagnosed patients.

V gene TRBV19 combines with J gene TRBJ1-1; perhaps TRBD1 as D (5 bases). The receptor was derived from a human donor with classical Hodgkin lymphoma. Material: CD4+ T cells from blood, obtained at baseline. This chain's CDR3 is CASSILGANTEAFF. The DNA of the CDR3 is TGTGCCAGTAGTATCCTAGGGGCGAACACTGAAGCTTTCTTT.